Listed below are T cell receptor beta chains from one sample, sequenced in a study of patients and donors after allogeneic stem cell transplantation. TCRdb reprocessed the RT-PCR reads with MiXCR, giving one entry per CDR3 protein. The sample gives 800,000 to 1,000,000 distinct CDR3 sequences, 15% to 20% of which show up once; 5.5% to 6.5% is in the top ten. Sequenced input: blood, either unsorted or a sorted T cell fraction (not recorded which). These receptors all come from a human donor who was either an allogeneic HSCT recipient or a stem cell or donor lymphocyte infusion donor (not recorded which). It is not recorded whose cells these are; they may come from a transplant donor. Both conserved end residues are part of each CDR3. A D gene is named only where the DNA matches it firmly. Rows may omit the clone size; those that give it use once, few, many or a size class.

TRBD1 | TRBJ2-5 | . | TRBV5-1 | CASSFRDSKQETQYF | TGCGCCAGCAGCTTCCGGGACAGTAAACAAGAGACCCAGTACTTC
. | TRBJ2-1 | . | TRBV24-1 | CATQPVRRGEQFF | TGTGCCACCCAGCCCGTTAGGCGGGGTGAGCAGTTCTTC
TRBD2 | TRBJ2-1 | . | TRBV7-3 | CASSLDPPSGAGGEQFF | TGTGCCAGCAGCTTAGACCCCCCTAGCGGGGCGGGCGGTGAGCAGTTCTTC
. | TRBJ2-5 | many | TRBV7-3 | CASSKTGMEETQYF | TGTGCCAGCAGCAAAACAGGGATGGAAGAGACCCAGTACTTC
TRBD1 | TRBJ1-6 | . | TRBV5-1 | CASSFNPQGKGNSPLHF | TGCGCCAGCAGCTTTAACCCACAGGGGAAGGGGAATTCACCCCTCCACTTT
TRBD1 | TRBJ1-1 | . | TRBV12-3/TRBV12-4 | CASSFTAGGAGSTEAFF | TGTGCCAGCAGTTTTACGGCAGGGGGCGCCGGATCCACTGAAGCTTTCTTT
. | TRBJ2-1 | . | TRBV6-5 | CASSYQRGANEQFF | TGTGCCAGCAGTTACCAACGGGGGGCCAATGAGCAGTTCTTC
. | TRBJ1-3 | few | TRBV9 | CASSGRAQRDGSGNTIYF | TGTGCCAGCAGCGGCCGGGCTCAGAGGGACGGGTCTGGAAACACCATATATTTT
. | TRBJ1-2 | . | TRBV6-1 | CASSPGRGYFYGYTF | TGTGCCAGCAGTCCCGGAAGGGGATATTTTTATGGCTACACCTTC
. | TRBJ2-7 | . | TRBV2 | CASSVAGQGPYEQYF | TGTGCCAGCAGTGTAGCAGGCCAGGGCCCCTACGAGCAGTACTTC
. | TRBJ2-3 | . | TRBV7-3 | CASSFGGDLYF | TGTGCCAGCAGCTTTGGTGGGGATCTGTATTTT
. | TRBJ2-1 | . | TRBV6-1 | CASSELVIGDEQFF | TGTGCCAGCAGTGAACTGGTAATCGGCGATGAGCAGTTCTTC
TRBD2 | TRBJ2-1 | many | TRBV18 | CASSPARESYNEQFF | TGTGCCAGCTCACCCGCGCGGGAGTCCTACAATGAGCAGTTCTTC
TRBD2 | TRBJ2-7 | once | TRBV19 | CASSITSDGFYEQYF | TGTGCCAGTAGTATAACTAGCGATGGGTTCTACGAGCAGTACTTC
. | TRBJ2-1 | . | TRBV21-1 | CASSSGARGGEQFF | TGTGCCAGCAGTTCTGGTGCGCGGGGGGGCGAGCAGTTCTTC
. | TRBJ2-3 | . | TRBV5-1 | CASTSEGVTQYF | TGCGCCAGCACTTCTGAGGGAGTTACGCAGTATTTT
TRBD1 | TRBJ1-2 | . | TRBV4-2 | CASSQRGTGGTYGYTF | TGTGCCAGCAGCCAGCGCGGGACAGGGGGCACCTATGGCTACACCTTC
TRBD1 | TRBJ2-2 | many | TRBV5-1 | CASSLGQGANTGELFF | TGCGCCAGCAGCCTTGGACAGGGGGCGAACACCGGGGAGCTGTTTTTT
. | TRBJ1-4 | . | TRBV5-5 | CASSLVPAATNEKLFF | TGTGCCAGCAGCTTGGTTCCCGCGGCAACTAATGAAAAACTGTTTTTT
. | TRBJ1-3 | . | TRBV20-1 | CSALAGTGNTIYF | TGCAGTGCTCTGGCAGGGACTGGAAACACCATATATTTT
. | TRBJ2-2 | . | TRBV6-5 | CASSYSISGFDTGELFF | TGTGCCAGCAGTTACTCGATATCAGGGTTTGACACCGGGGAGCTGTTTTTT
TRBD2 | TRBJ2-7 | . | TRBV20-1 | CSVELTSGRYEQYF | TGCAGTGTCGAGCTGACTAGCGGACGCTACGAGCAGTACTTC
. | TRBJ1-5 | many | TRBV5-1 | CASSPGWPQHF | TGCGCCAGCAGCCCCGGGTGGCCCCAGCATTTT
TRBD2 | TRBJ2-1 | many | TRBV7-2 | CASSLSAGGPPYNEQFF | TGTGCCAGCAGCTTATCAGCGGGAGGGCCCCCCTACAATGAGCAGTTCTTC
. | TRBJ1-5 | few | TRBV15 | CATSRDRVEQPQHF | TGTGCCACCAGCAGAGACAGGGTTGAGCAGCCCCAGCATTTT
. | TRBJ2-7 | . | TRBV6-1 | CASSASTRGGYEQYF | TGTGCCAGCAGTGCCAGTACCCGAGGTGGCTACGAGCAGTACTTC
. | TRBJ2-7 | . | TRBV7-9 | CASSSGQNEQYF | TGTGCCAGCAGCTCGGGACAAAACGAGCAGTACTTC
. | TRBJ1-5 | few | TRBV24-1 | CATSDTRGGKSQPQHF | TGTGCCACCAGTGACACACGGGGGGGCAAAAGTCAGCCCCAGCATTTT
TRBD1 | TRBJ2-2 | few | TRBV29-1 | CSVGTAGQGSGELFF | TGCAGCGTTGGGACGGCGGGACAGGGATCCGGGGAGCTGTTTTTT
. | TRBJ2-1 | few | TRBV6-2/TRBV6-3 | CASSYDPSKGSSYNEQFF | TGTGCCAGCAGCTACGACCCCAGTAAGGGGAGCTCCTACAATGAGCAGTTCTTC
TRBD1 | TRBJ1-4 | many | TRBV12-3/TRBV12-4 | CASSLGQYNEKLFF | TGTGCCAGCAGTTTGGGACAGTATAATGAAAAACTGTTTTTT
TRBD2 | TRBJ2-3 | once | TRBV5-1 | CASSLESAGGLDTQYF | TGCGCCAGCAGCTTGGAGTCAGCGGGAGGGCTAGATACGCAGTATTTT
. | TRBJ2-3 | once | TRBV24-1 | CATSDSTTTSTDTQYF | TGTGCCACCAGTGACAGTACCACGACCAGCACAGATACGCAGTATTTT
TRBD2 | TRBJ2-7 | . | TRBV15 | CATSRMTTGLSYEQYF | TGTGCCACCAGCAGAATGACGACGGGACTATCCTACGAGCAGTACTTC
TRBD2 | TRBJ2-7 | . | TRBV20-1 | CSARDPGLAGEGEQYF | TGCAGTGCTAGAGATCCGGGACTAGCGGGAGAGGGCGAGCAGTACTTC
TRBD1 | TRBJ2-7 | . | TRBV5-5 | CATKDRDSSYEQYF | TGTGCCACCAAAGACAGGGATAGCTCCTACGAGCAGTACTTC
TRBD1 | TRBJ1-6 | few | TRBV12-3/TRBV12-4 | CASRDRGPNSPLHF | TGTGCCAGCAGGGACAGGGGCCCAAATTCACCCCTCCACTTT
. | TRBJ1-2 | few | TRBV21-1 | CASSPLGQVNYGYTF | TGTGCCAGCAGCCCCCTCGGGCAGGTCAACTATGGCTACACCTTC
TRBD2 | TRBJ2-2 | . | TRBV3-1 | CASSQDLPGGTGELFF | TGTGCCAGCAGCCAAGATTTGCCGGGAGGGACCGGGGAGCTGTTTTTT
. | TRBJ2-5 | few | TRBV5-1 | CASSLGGGQVQETQYF | TGCGCCAGCAGCTTGGGGGGGGGACAAGTACAAGAGACCCAGTACTTC
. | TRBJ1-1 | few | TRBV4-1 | CASSQEKRTQGTEAFF | TGCGCCAGCAGCCAAGAGAAGAGAACCCAAGGCACTGAAGCTTTCTTT
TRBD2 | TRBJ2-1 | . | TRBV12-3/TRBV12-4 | CASSNGGGSSYNEQFF | TGTGCCAGCAGTAACGGCGGGGGGAGCTCCTACAATGAGCAGTTCTTC
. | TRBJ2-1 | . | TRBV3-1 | CASSQVVRYNEQFF | TGTGCCAGCAGCCAAGTAGTACGGTACAATGAGCAGTTCTTC
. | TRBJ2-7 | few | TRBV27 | CASSLSGFEQYF | TGTGCCAGCAGTTTATCAGGGTTCGAGCAGTACTTC
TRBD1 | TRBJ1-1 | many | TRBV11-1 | CASSVDRGRETFF | TGTGCCAGCAGCGTAGACAGGGGGCGCGAAACTTTCTTT
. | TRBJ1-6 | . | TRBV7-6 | CASSLTVLSYNSPLHF | TGTGCCAGCAGCTTGACAGTTCTCTCCTATAATTCACCCCTCCACTTT
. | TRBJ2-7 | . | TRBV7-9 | CASSWVPDPGRDYEQYF | TGTGCCAGCAGCTGGGTTCCGGACCCGGGACGCGACTACGAGCAGTACTTC
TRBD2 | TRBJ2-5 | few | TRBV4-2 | CASSQAGTSGGARETQYF | TGTGCCAGCAGCCAAGCCGGGACTAGCGGGGGGGCCCGGGAGACCCAGTACTTC
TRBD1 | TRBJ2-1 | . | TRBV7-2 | CASRMDRSSYNEQFF | TGTGCCAGCAGGATGGACAGGAGCTCCTACAATGAGCAGTTCTTC
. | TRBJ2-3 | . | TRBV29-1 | CSAQRFGRDTQYF | TGCAGCGCCCAGCGGTTCGGAAGAGATACGCAGTATTTT
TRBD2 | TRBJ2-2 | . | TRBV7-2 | CASNSGGPNTGELFF | TGTGCCAGCAATAGCGGGGGGCCGAACACCGGGGAGCTGTTTTTT
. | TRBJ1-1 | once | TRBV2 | CASSPRAGMNTEAFF | TGTGCCAGCAGCCCCAGGGCAGGTATGAACACTGAAGCTTTCTTT
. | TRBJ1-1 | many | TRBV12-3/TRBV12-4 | CASSLELNTEAFF | TGTGCCAGCAGTTTAGAGCTGAACACTGAAGCTTTCTTT
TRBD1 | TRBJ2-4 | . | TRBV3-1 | CASSQGTGGSKNIQYF | TGTGCCAGCAGCCAAGGAACAGGGGGCAGCAAAAACATTCAGTACTTC